Listed below are T cell receptor beta chains from one sample, sequenced in a study of spatial heterogeneity in lung cancer. TCRdb re-called the 5' RACE reads with MiXCR, one entry per CDR3 protein. This sample yields about 7,000 distinct CDR3 sequences, of which more than 3% are seen a single time; roughly 15% belongs to the top ten. This sample comprised lung tumor tissue, obtained at surgery. The receptor source for this set is a male donor with early-stage non-small cell lung cancer. Both conserved end residues are part of each CDR3. A D gene is named only where the DNA matches it firmly. Only part of the rows carry a size: once, few, many, or a class if the clone is expanded.

j_gene: TRBJ1-5; abundance: many; d_gene: TRBD1; v_gene: TRBV6-1; CDR3aa: CASTNRGLSIYSNQPQHF
j_gene: TRBJ2-3; abundance: many; d_gene: NA; v_gene: TRBV19; CDR3aa: CASSGRGVDTQYF
j_gene: TRBJ2-3; abundance: many; d_gene: TRBD1; v_gene: TRBV24-1; CDR3aa: CATSESTGWADTQYF
j_gene: TRBJ1-1; abundance: many; d_gene: NA; v_gene: TRBV20-1; CDR3aa: CSALRTGLNTEAFF
j_gene: TRBJ2-7; abundance: many; d_gene: NA; v_gene: TRBV18; CDR3aa: CASSPLNGELHF
j_gene: TRBJ2-2; abundance: medium-sized; d_gene: NA; v_gene: TRBV24-1; CDR3aa: CATIANTGELFF
j_gene: TRBJ1-2; abundance: many; d_gene: TRBD1; v_gene: TRBV27; CDR3aa: CASSFKGGDGYTF
j_gene: TRBJ1-5; abundance: few; d_gene: NA; v_gene: TRBV4-1; CDR3aa: CASSQGASQGSNQPQHF
j_gene: TRBJ1-2; abundance: NA; d_gene: NA; v_gene: TRBV5-1; CDR3aa: CASSLAQGMRNYGYTF
j_gene: TRBJ2-7; abundance: many; d_gene: TRBD1; v_gene: TRBV19; CDR3aa: CASSSDRDEQYF
j_gene: TRBJ1-4; abundance: many; d_gene: NA; v_gene: TRBV6-1; CDR3aa: CASSELGEKLFF
j_gene: TRBJ1-3; abundance: many; d_gene: NA; v_gene: TRBV5-1; CDR3aa: CASSPRQGRENTIYF
j_gene: TRBJ2-1; abundance: many; d_gene: NA; v_gene: TRBV5-6; CDR3aa: CASSPGEGIYNEQFF
j_gene: TRBJ2-5; abundance: many; d_gene: NA; v_gene: TRBV20-1; CDR3aa: CSASSPGEETQYF
j_gene: TRBJ1-6; abundance: medium-sized; d_gene: NA; v_gene: TRBV19; CDR3aa: CATADRDNSPLHF
j_gene: TRBJ1-2; abundance: many; d_gene: TRBD1; v_gene: TRBV10-1; CDR3aa: CASHRGGDYGYTF
j_gene: TRBJ1-5; abundance: medium-sized; d_gene: NA; v_gene: TRBV6-2/TRBV6-3; CDR3aa: CASSDDRGVGQPQHF
j_gene: TRBJ2-7; abundance: medium-sized; d_gene: TRBD1; v_gene: TRBV29-1; CDR3aa: CSVLDRGLSYEQYF
j_gene: TRBJ2-3; abundance: medium-sized; d_gene: NA; v_gene: TRBV7-8; CDR3aa: CASSLAGGPTGTDTQYF
j_gene: TRBJ2-7; abundance: few; d_gene: NA; v_gene: TRBV6-5; CDR3aa: CASSSGRTAREQYF
j_gene: TRBJ1-2; abundance: medium-sized; d_gene: NA; v_gene: TRBV5-1; CDR3aa: CASSPSPHHNYGYTF
j_gene: TRBJ1-2; abundance: many; d_gene: NA; v_gene: TRBV11-2; CDR3aa: CASSSMTGGYGYNF
j_gene: TRBJ2-5; abundance: medium-sized; d_gene: NA; v_gene: TRBV10-3; CDR3aa: CAISRDVQETQYF
j_gene: TRBJ2-7; abundance: few; d_gene: NA; v_gene: TRBV6-5; CDR3aa: CASSPSSGVSYEQYF
j_gene: TRBJ1-5; abundance: many; d_gene: TRBD1; v_gene: TRBV15; CDR3aa: CATSRDRGRIQPQHF
j_gene: TRBJ2-5; abundance: many; d_gene: TRBD2; v_gene: TRBV20-1; CDR3aa: CSATPYTSGGKETQYF
j_gene: TRBJ2-3; abundance: medium-sized; d_gene: TRBD1; v_gene: TRBV29-1; CDR3aa: CSLSDRGTDTQYF
j_gene: TRBJ2-7; abundance: many; d_gene: NA; v_gene: TRBV10-3; CDR3aa: CAISESETGYEQYF
j_gene: TRBJ1-5; abundance: many; d_gene: NA; v_gene: TRBV6-1; CDR3aa: CASSEGSGERPQHF
j_gene: TRBJ2-1; abundance: medium-sized; d_gene: NA; v_gene: TRBV11-3; CDR3aa: CASSFGVAENNEQFF
j_gene: TRBJ2-6; abundance: many; d_gene: NA; v_gene: TRBV7-7; CDR3aa: CASSLGNSGANVLTF
j_gene: TRBJ2-7; abundance: many; d_gene: NA; v_gene: TRBV21-1; CDR3aa: CASSKAAGQERRYEQYF
j_gene: TRBJ2-7; abundance: many; d_gene: TRBD1; v_gene: TRBV20-1; CDR3aa: CSATTGTGALEQYF
j_gene: TRBJ2-3; abundance: NA; d_gene: TRBD2; v_gene: TRBV19; CDR3aa: CASSVPSGRDTQYF
j_gene: TRBJ2-1; abundance: many; d_gene: TRBD1; v_gene: TRBV7-3; CDR3aa: CASSVGTANEQFF
j_gene: TRBJ1-3; abundance: few; d_gene: NA; v_gene: TRBV5-3; CDR3aa: CARSFHRASSGNTIYF
j_gene: TRBJ1-1; abundance: many; d_gene: NA; v_gene: TRBV12-3/TRBV12-4; CDR3aa: CASSFSEINTEAFF
j_gene: TRBJ2-7; abundance: NA; d_gene: NA; v_gene: TRBV20-1; CDR3aa: CSARKAGLALAYEQYF
j_gene: TRBJ2-7; abundance: many; d_gene: NA; v_gene: TRBV20-1; CDR3aa: CSASKYGTTGHEQYF
j_gene: TRBJ2-3; abundance: many; d_gene: TRBD2; v_gene: TRBV5-1; CDR3aa: CASRRTSGISTDTQYF
j_gene: TRBJ1-2; abundance: medium-sized; d_gene: NA; v_gene: TRBV12-3/TRBV12-4; CDR3aa: CASLSDIGYTF
j_gene: TRBJ1-1; abundance: many; d_gene: NA; v_gene: TRBV3-1; CDR3aa: CASSHTVVRTKAFF
j_gene: TRBJ1-1; abundance: many; d_gene: TRBD1; v_gene: TRBV6-6; CDR3aa: CASSHRGEAFF
j_gene: TRBJ2-1; abundance: many; d_gene: TRBD2; v_gene: TRBV20-1; CDR3aa: CSASTKRLANIPYNEQFF
j_gene: TRBJ1-6; abundance: many; d_gene: NA; v_gene: TRBV7-3; CDR3aa: CASSLKGRESPLHF
j_gene: TRBJ2-2; abundance: many; d_gene: TRBD1; v_gene: TRBV7-8; CDR3aa: CASSSQGARTGELFF
j_gene: TRBJ2-1; abundance: many; d_gene: TRBD2; v_gene: TRBV14; CDR3aa: CASSASSQGRGALNEQFF
j_gene: TRBJ1-1; abundance: many; d_gene: NA; v_gene: TRBV24-1; CDR3aa: CATSDLGTEAFF
j_gene: TRBJ2-7; abundance: many; d_gene: TRBD1; v_gene: TRBV7-9; CDR3aa: CASSDGTAFYEQYF
j_gene: TRBJ2-2; abundance: few; d_gene: TRBD2; v_gene: TRBV12-3/TRBV12-4; CDR3aa: CASSAPRGGMRRTGELFF
j_gene: TRBJ2-5; abundance: many; d_gene: NA; v_gene: TRBV7-9; CDR3aa: CASSPVVGHAGKTQYF
j_gene: TRBJ2-7; abundance: many; d_gene: NA; v_gene: TRBV19; CDR3aa: CASRNPGHHSYEQYF
j_gene: TRBJ1-2; abundance: NA; d_gene: NA; v_gene: TRBV12-3/TRBV12-4; CDR3aa: CASSLGRINYGYTF
j_gene: TRBJ1-4; abundance: medium-sized; d_gene: NA; v_gene: TRBV6-1; CDR3aa: CASSEGQDNEKLFF
j_gene: TRBJ2-7; abundance: many; d_gene: NA; v_gene: TRBV6-1; CDR3aa: CASRNPPDYEQYF
j_gene: TRBJ1-5; abundance: medium-sized; d_gene: NA; v_gene: TRBV20-1; CDR3aa: CSARSPGSNQPQHF
j_gene: TRBJ2-5; abundance: NA; d_gene: NA; v_gene: TRBV9; CDR3aa: CASSVAPQGQETQYF